This record looks at one T cell receptor (beta chain) sequence and its context. Its specificity is not known. Molecular barcoding with unique molecular identifiers was used for the TCRbeta library. Each CDR3 protein is one row after TCRdb ran MiXCR on the PCR reads. The profile shows over 100,000 distinct CDR3 sequences, about a tenth of them singletons. Germline assignment: CDR1 LGHDT and CDR2 YNNKEL (reference sequence). The CDR3 covers 19 residues. This entry is derived from a study of T-cell reconstitution after alpha-beta-depleted transplantation in children. Study-wide results and limits: Once a year had passed after transplant, T-cell counts and diversity came mostly from newly produced T cells. There were reportedly several hundred expanded graft clones from which alpha-beta T cells came about two months after transplant. In some patients, recipient T cells and intrathymic progenitors surviving conditioning explained high day-60 diversity.

Sequenced here: PBMCs, sampled before TCRalphabeta/CD19-depleted stem cell transplant. The sequence came from a boy younger than 10 with acute lymphoblastic leukemia, due to receive a stem cell transplant. This rearrangement joins TRBV3-1 to TRBJ2-2; either TRBD1 or TRBD2 may supply D (5 bases each). The CDR3 is CVCRDRASPPDLNTGELFF. The CDR3 nucleotides read TGTGTCTGCAGGGACCGGGCCTCACCCCCAGACTTGAACACCGGGGAGCTGTTTTTT.